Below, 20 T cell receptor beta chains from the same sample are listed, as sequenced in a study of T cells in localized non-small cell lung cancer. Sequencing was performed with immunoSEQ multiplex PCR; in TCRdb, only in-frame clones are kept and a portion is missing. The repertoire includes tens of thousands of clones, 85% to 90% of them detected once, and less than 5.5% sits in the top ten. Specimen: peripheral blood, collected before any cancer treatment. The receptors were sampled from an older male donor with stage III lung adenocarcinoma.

The CDR3 is CASSGTGSRQPQHF. Here the CDR3 DNA reads TGCGCCAGCAGTGGGACAGGGAGTCGTCAGCCCCAGCATTTT. This rearrangement joins TRBV10-1 to TRBJ1-5, with 8 bases that match TRBD1. CDR1 and CDR2 (germline): WNHNN, SYGVQD (reference sequence). With 4 bases clipped from V and 6 bases from J, the junction kept 5 bases outside the gene matches. CDR3 length: 14 amino acids.

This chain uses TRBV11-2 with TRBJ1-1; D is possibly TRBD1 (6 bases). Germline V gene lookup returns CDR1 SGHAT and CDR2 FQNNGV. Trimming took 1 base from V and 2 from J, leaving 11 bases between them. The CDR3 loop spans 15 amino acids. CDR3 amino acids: CASSLGAGVNTEAFF. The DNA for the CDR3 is TGTGCCAGCAGCTTAGGTGCAGGGGTCAACACTGAAGCTTTCTTT.

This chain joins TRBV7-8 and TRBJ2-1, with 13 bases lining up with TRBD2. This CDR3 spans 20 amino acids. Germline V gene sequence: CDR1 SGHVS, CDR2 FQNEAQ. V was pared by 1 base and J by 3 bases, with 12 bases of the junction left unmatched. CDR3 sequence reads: CASSLGFLTGTSGNYNEQFF. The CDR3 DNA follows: TGTGCCAGCAGCTTAGGGTTTTTAACCGGGACTAGCGGGAACTACAATGAGCAGTTCTTC.

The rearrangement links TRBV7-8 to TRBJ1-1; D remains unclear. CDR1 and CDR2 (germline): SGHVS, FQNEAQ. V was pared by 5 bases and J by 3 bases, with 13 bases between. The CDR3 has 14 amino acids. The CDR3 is CASSLGGFDTEAFF. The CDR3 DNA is TGTGCCAGCAGCCTCGGTGGATTCGACACTGAAGCTTTCTTT. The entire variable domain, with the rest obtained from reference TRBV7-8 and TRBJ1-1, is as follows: GAGVSQSPRYKVAKRGQDVALRCDPISGHVSLFWYQQALGQGPEFLTYFQNEAQLDKSGLPSDRFFAERPEGSVSTLKIQRTQQEDSAVYLCASSLGGFDTEAFFGQGTRLTVV.

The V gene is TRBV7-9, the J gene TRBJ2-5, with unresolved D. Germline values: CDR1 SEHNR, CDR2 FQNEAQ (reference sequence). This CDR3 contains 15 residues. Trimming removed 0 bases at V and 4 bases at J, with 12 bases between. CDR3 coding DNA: TGTGCCAGCAGCTTAGCTCGACCGAAGCGAGAGACCCAGTACTTC. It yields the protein CASSLARPKRETQYF.

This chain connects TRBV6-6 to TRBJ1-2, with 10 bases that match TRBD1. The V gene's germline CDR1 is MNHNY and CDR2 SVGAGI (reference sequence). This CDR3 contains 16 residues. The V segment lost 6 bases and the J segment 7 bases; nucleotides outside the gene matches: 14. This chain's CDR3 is CASSHPAGQGSSGYTF. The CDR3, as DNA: TGTGCCAGCAGCCATCCGGCGGGACAGGGGAGTAGTGGCTACACCTTC.

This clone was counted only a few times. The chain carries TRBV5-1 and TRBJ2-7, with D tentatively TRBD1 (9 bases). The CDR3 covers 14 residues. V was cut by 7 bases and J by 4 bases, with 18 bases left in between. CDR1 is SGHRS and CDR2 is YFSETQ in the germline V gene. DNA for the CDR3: TGCGCCAGCCGGGAGGGGACAGGGTATTACGAGCAGTACTTC. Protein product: CASREGTGYYEQYF.

The CDR3 DNA is TGTGCCAGCAGTGAATGGGACAGCCGAGCTTTCTTT. It encodes CASSEWDSRAFF. This sequence joins TRBV25-1 and TRBJ1-1, with 7 bases fitting TRBD1. CDR1 MGHDK and CDR2 SYGVNS come from the germline V gene. The V segment lost 1 base and the J segment 10 bases; nucleotides outside the gene matches: 3. The CDR3 is made up of 12 amino acids.

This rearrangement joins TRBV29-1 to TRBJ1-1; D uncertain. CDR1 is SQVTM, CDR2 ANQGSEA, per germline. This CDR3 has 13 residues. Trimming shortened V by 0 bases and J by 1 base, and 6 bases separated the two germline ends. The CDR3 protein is CSVEEAANTEAFF. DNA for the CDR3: TGCAGCGTTGAAGAAGCGGCGAACACTGAAGCTTTCTTT.

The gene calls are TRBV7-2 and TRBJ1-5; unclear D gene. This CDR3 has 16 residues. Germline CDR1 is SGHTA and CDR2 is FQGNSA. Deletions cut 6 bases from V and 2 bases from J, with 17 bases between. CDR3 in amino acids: CASSRSGVRRNQPQHF. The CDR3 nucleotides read TGTGCCAGCAGTAGGTCCGGGGTGAGGCGCAATCAGCCCCAGCATTTT.

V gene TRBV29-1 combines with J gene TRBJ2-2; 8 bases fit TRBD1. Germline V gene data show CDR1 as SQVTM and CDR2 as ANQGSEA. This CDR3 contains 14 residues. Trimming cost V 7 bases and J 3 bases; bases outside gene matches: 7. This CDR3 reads CSARTGSDTGELFF. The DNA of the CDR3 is TGCAGCGCCCGGACAGGGTCGGACACCGGGGAGCTGTTTTTT.

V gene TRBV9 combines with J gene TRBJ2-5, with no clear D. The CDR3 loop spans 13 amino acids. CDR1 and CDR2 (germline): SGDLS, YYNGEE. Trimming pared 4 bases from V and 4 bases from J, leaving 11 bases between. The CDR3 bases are TGTGCCAGCAGCCCAGAGGTCCCAGAGACCCAGTACTTC. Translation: CASSPEVPETQYF.

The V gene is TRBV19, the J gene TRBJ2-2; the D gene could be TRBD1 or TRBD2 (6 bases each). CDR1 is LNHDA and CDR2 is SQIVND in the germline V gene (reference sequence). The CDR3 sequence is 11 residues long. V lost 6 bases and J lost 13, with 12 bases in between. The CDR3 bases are TGTGCCAGTAGGTGGGGGGCGATGCTGTTTTTT. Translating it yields CASRWGAMLFF. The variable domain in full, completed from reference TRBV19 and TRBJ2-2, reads DGGITQSPKYLFRKEGQNVTLSCEQNLNHDAMYWYRQDPGQGLRLIYYSQIVNDFQKGDIAEGYSVSREKKESFPLTVTSAQKNPTAFYLCASRWGAMLFFGEGSRLTVL.

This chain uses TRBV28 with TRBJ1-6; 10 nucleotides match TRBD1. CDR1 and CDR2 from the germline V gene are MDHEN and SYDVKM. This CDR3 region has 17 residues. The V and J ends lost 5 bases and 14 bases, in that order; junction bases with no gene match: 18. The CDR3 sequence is CASSASPGQGSENTLHF. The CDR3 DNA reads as TGTGCCAGCAGTGCTTCCCCGGGACAGGGGAGCGAGAATACCCTCCACTTT.

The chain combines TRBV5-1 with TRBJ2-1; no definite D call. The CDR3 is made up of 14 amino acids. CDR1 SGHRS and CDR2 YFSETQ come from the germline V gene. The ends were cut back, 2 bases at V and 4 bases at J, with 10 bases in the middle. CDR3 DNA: TGCGCCAGCAGCTTAGGCGGAGAGTACAATGAGCAGTTCTTC. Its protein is CASSLGGEYNEQFF.

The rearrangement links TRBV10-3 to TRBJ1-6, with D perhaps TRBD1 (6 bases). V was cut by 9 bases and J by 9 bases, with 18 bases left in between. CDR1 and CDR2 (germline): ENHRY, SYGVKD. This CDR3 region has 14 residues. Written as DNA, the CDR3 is TGTGCCATAGGGATCGGGGACAACGGTTCACCCCTCCACTTT. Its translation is CAIGIGDNGSPLHF.

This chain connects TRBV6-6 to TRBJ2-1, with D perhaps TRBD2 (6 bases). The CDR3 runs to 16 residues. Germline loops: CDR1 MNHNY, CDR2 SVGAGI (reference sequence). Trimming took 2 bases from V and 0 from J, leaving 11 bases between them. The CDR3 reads CASSYRDSSSYNEQFF. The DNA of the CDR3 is TGTGCCAGCAGTTACAGGGACTCCTCCTCCTACAATGAGCAGTTCTTC.

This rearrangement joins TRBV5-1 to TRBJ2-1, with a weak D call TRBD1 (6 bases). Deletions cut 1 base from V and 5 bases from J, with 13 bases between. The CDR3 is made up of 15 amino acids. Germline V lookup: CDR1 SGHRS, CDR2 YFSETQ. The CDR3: CASSLMNRENNEQFF. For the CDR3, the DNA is TGCGCCAGCAGCTTGATGAACAGGGAGAACAATGAGCAGTTCTTC.

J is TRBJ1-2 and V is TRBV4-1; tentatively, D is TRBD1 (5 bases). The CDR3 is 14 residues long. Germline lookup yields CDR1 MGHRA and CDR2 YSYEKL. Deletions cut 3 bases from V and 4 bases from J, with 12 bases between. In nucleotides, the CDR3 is TGCGCCAGCAGCCAGGAAACAGGCCCCTATGGCTACACCTTC. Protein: CASSQETGPYGYTF.

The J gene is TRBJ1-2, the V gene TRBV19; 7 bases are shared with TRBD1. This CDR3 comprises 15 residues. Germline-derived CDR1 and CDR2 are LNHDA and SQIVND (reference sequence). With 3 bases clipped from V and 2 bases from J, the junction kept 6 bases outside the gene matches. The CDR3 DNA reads TGTGCCAGTAGTATCGAGACAGGGCCAAACTATGGCTACACCTTC. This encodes CASSIETGPNYGYTF. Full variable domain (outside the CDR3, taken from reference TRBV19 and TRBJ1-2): DGGITQSPKYLFRKEGQNVTLSCEQNLNHDAMYWYRQDPGQGLRLIYYSQIVNDFQKGDIAEGYSVSREKKESFPLTVTSAQKNPTAFYLCASSIETGPNYGYTFGSGTRLTVV.